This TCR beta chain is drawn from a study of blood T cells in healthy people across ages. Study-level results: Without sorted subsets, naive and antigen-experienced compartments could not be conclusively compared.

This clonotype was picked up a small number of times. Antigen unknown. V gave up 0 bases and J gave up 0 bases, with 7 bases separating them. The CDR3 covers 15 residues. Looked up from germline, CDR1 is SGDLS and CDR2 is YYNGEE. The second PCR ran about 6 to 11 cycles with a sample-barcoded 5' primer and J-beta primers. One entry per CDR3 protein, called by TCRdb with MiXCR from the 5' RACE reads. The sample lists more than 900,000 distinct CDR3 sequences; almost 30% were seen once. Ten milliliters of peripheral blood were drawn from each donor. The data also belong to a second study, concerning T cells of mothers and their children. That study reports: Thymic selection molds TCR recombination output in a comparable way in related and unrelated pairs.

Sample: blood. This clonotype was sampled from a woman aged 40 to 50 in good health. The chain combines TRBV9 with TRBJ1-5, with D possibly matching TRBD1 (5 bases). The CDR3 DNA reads TGTGCCAGCAGCGTAGCAGGGATTAGCAATCAGCCCCAGCATTTT. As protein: CASSVAGISNQPQHF.